Below, 7 T cell receptor beta chains from the same sample are listed, as sequenced in a study of CD8 T cells in ankylosing spondylitis (dated by TCRdb to the late 2010s). Library prep was done by 5' RACE. The reads were generated on an Illumina HiSeq 2500. TCRdb trimmed public reads at Q25 via fastp, called clones via MiXCR and kept in-frame beta chains. A single entry per CDR3 protein holds the most common genes and DNA from its merged rows. The sample table lists a few hundred thousand distinct CDR3 sequences, 24% of them with a count of one. Jointly, the top ten make up more than 0.6% of the sample. Sequenced material: blood, either unsorted or a sorted T cell fraction (not recorded which). These receptors were collected from a male donor with ankylosing spondylitis or in good health (not recorded which).

The chain couples TRBV19 to TRBJ1-5, with D unclear. The V gene lost 1 base and the J gene lost 4 bases, with 11 bases spanning the gap. The germline V gene encodes CDR1 LNHDA and CDR2 SQIVND (reference sequence). This CDR3 is built from 15 residues. The CDR3 region is CASSIGTPSNQPQHF. The CDR3 DNA reads TGTGCCAGTAGTATAGGGACGCCGTCTAATCAGCCCCAGCATTTT. Variable domain in full (rest from reference TRBV19 and TRBJ1-5): DGGITQSPKYLFRKEGQNVTLSCEQNLNHDAMYWYRQDPGQGLRLIYYSQIVNDFQKGDIAEGYSVSREKKESFPLTVTSAQKNPTAFYLCASSIGTPSNQPQHFGDGTRLSIL.

The chain uses TRBV29-1 and TRBJ1-2; tentatively, D is TRBD1 (6 bases). CDR1 SQVTM and CDR2 ANQGSEA come from the germline V gene. The CDR3 has 13 amino acids. V lost 6 bases and J lost 0, with 11 bases in between. As DNA, the CDR3 is TGCAGCGTGGTACAGGGCACTAACTATGGCTACACCTTC. Translating gives CSVVQGTNYGYTF.

This clonotype was seen many times. The rearrangement uses TRBV7-2 and TRBJ2-3; possible D gene TRBD2, 5 bases. The CDR3 has 16 amino acids. V was shortened by 0 bases and J by 5 bases, with 15 bases between the two germline ends. Germline V gene sequence: CDR1 SGHTA, CDR2 FQGNSA. The CDR3 region is CASSLAGGLSGDTQYF. As DNA, the CDR3 is TGTGCCAGCAGCTTAGCGGGCGGACTGTCGGGAGATACGCAGTATTTT.

This clonotype turned up a few times. V is TRBV5-5 and J is TRBJ2-7; 8 nucleotides agree with TRBD1. CDR1 is SGHKS, CDR2 YYEKEE, per germline (reference sequence). The ends lost 4 bases at V and 9 bases at J; junction bases unmatched: 9. This CDR3 region has 13 residues. The CDR3 is CASSPGDRTGQYF. In DNA, the CDR3 is TGTGCCAGCAGCCCGGGGGACAGGACAGGGCAGTACTTC.

The table lists this clonotype with a few counts. The chain is built from TRBV7-2 and TRBJ2-7; D remains ambiguous. Trimming took off 0 bases at V and 5 bases at J, with 8 bases between the two ends. Germline lookup yields CDR1 SGHTA and CDR2 FQGNSA. CDR3 length: 13 residues. CDR3 sequence (DNA): TGTGCCAGCAGCTTAGCGGTCAGAAACGAGCAGTACTTC. It translates to CASSLAVRNEQYF. The whole variable domain, remainder taken from reference TRBV7-2 and TRBJ2-7, is GAGVSQSPSNKVTEKGKDVELRCDPISGHTALYWYRQSLGQGLEFLIYFQGNSAPDKSGLPSDRFSAERTGGSVSTLTIQRTQQEDSAVYLCASSLAVRNEQYFGPGTRLTVT.

The chain employs TRBV29-1 and TRBJ2-7; TRBD2 might be the D (5 bases). The length of the CDR3 is 14 residues. V lost 5 bases to trimming and J lost 3 bases, with 17 bases between them. Germline CDR1 SQVTM, CDR2 ANQGSEA. CDR3 region: CSVREGSSYYEQYF. The CDR3 region has the DNA TGCAGCGTTAGAGAGGGTAGTTCCTACTACGAGCAGTACTTC.

The rearrangement links TRBV7-6 to TRBJ2-6; no clear D gene. Trimming took off 5 bases at V and 3 bases at J, with 14 bases between the two ends. Germline CDR1 SGHVS, CDR2 FNYEAQ. This CDR3 comprises 16 residues. DNA for the CDR3: TGTGCCAGCAGCCCCACCCCCCCCGGTGGGGCCAACGTCCTGACTTTC. Protein sequence: CASSPTPPGGANVLTF. Combining the CDR3 with reference TRBV7-6 and TRBJ2-6 gives the whole variable domain GAGVSQSPRYKVTKRGQDVALRCDPISGHVSLYWYRQALGQGPEFLTYFNYEAQQDKSGLPNDRFSAERPEGSISTLTIQRTEQRDSAMYRCASSPTPPGGANVLTFGAGSRLTVL.